This TCR beta chain was found in a study of T cell clonotyping in hematopoietic cell transplantation. General study results and limits: No sorting was done, leaving CD4 and CD8 contributions mixed. At the given depth, recipient repertoires were over 95% de novo clonotypes. Higher Inverse Simpson Index values in graft donor and pretransplant recipient predicted broader posttransplant TCR diversity.

The V end lost 8 bases, the J end lost 7 bases, and 5 bases lay between the germline ends. Germline V gene lookup returns CDR1 SGHVS and CDR2 FNYEAQ. This CDR3 contains 10 residues. Assay used: immunoSEQ multiplex PCR; TCRdb lists only in-frame clones, some missing. The data show roughly 40,000 clones, 95% seen once. In the case of this clone: Its matching antigen is unknown.

The rearrangement uses TRBV7-6 and TRBJ2-2; no clear D. This TCR was recovered from a man aged 25 to 40 in good health. Some clones in this sample may be carry-over from other donors' samples. Sequenced material: peripheral blood mononuclear cells. The CDR3 nucleotides read TGTGCCAGCGGGGACGGGGAGCTGTTTTTT. Its translation: CASGDGELFF.